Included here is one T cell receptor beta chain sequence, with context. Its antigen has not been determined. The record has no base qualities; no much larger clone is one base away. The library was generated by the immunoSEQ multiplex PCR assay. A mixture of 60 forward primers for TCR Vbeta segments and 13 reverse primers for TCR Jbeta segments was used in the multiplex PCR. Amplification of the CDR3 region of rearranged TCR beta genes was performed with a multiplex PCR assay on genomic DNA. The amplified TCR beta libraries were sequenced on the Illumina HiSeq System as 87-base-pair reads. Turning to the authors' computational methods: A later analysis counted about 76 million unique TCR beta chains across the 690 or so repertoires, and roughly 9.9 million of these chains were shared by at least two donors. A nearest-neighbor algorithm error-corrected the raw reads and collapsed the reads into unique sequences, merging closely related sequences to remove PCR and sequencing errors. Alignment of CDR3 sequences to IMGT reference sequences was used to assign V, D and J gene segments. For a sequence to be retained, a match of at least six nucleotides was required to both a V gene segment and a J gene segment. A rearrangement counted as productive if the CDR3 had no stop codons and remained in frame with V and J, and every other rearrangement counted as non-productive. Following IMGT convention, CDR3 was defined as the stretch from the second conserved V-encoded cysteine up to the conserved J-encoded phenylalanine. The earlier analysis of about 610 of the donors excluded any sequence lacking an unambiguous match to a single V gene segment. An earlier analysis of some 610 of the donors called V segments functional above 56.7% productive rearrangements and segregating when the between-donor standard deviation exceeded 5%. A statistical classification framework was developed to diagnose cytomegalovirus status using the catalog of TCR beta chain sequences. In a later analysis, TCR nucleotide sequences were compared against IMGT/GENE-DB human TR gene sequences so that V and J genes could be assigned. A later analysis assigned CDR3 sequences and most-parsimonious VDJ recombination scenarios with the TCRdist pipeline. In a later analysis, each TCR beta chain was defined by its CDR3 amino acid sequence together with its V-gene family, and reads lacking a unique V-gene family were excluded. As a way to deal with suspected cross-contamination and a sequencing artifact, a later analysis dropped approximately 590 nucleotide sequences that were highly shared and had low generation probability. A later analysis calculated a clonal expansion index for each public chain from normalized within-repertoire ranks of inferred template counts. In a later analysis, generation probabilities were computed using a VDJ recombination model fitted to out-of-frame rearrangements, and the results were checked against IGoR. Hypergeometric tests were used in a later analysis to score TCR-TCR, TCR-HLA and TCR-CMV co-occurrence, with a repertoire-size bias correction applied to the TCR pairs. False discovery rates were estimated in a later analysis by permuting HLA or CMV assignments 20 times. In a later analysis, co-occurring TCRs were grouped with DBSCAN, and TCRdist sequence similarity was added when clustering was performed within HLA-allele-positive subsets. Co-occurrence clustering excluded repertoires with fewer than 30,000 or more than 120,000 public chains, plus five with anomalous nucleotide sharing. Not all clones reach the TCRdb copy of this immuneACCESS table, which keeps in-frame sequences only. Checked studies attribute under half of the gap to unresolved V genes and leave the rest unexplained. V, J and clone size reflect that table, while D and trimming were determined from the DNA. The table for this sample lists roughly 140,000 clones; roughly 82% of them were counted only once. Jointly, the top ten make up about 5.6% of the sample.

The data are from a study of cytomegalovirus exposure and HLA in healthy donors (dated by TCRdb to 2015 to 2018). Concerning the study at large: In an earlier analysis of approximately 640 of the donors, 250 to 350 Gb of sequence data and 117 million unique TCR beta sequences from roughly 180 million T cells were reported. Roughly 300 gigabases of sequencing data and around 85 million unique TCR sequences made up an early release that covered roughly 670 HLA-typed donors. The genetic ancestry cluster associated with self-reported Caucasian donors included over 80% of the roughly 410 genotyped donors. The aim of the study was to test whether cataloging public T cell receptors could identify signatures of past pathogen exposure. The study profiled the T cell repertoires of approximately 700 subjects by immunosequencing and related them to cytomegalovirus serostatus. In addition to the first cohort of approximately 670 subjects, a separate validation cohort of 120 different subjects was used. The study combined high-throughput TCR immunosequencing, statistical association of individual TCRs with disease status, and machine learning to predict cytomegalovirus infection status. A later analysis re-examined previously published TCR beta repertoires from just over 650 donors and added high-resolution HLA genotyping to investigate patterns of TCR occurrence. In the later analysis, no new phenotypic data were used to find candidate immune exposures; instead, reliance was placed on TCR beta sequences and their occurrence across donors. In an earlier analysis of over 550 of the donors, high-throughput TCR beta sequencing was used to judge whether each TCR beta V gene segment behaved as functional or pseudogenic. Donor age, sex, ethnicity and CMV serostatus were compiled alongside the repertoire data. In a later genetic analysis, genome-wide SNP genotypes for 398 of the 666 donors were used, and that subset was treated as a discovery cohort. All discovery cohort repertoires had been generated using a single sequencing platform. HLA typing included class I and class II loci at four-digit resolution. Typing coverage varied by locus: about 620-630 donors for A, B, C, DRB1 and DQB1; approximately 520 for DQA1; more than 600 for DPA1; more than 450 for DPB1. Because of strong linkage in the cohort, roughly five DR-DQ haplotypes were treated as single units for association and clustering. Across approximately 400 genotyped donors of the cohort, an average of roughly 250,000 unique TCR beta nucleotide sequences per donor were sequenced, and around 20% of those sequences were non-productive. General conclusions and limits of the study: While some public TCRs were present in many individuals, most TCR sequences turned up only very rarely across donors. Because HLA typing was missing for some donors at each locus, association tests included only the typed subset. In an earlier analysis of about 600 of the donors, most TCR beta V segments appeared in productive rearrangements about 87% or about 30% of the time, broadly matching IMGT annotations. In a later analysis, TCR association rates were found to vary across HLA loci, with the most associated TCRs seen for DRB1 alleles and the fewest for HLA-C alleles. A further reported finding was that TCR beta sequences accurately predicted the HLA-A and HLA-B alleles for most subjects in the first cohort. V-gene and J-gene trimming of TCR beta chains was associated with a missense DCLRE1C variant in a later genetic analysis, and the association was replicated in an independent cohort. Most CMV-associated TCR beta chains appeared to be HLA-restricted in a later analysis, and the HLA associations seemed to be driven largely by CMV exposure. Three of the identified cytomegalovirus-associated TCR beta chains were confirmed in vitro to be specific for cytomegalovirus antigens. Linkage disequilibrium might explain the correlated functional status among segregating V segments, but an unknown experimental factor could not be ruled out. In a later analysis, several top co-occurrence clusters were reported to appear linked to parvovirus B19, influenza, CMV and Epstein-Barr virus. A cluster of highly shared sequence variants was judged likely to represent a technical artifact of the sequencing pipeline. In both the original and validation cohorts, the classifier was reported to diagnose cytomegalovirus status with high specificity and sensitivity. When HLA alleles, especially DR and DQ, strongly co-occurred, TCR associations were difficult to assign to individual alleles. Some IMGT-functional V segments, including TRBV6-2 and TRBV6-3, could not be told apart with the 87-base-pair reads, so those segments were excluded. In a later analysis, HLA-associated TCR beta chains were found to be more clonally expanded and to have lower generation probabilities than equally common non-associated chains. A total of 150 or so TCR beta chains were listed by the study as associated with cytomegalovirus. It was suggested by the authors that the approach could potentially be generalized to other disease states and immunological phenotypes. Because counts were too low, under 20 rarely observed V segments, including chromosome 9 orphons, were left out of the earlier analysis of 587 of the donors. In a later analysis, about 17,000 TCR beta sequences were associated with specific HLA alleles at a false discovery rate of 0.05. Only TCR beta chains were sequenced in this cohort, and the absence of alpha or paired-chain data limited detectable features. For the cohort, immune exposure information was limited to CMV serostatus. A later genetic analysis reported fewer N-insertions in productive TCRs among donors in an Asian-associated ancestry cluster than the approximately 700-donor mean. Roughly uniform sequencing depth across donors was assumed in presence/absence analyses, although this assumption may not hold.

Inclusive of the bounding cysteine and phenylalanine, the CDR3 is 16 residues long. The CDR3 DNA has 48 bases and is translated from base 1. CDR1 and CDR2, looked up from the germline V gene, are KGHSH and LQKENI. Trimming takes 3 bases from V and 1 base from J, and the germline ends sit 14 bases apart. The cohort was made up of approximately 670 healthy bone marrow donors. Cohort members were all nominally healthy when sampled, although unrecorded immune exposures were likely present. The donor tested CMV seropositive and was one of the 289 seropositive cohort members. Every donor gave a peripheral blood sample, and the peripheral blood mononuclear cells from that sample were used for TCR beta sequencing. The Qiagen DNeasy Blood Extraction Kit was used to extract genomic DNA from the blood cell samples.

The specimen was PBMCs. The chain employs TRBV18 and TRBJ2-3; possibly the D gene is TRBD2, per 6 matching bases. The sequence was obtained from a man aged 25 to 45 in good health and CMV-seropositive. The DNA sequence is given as TGTGCCAGCTCACCCCTCGGGGGTGGTGGCACAGATACGCAGTATTTT. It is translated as CASSPLGGGGTDTQYF.